The 25 T cell receptor beta chains in this list originate from one sample, sequenced in a study of early T cells in non-severe SARS-CoV-2 infection. TCRdb recomputed calls from the 5' RACE reads with MiXCR, one row per CDR3 protein. The sample has some 46,000 distinct CDR3 sequences; over 5% are singletons. What was sequenced was whole blood. Receptor source: an adult who was a healthcare worker with PCR-confirmed SARS-CoV-2 infection or an uninfected control (not recorded which).

Many counts were recorded for this clonotype. The chain links TRBV29-1 to TRBJ2-1; 7 bases map to TRBD1. Germline values: CDR1 SQVTM, CDR2 ANQGSEA. This CDR3 is 14 amino acids long. Losses at the gene ends were 3 bases for V and 0 bases for J; bases not matched to a gene: 2. The CDR3 here is CSVDSGGSYNEQFF. The DNA of the CDR3 is TGCAGCGTTGATTCAGGGGGCTCCTACAATGAGCAGTTCTTC.

This chain connects TRBV13 to TRBJ1-4; D unresolved. The germline gives CDR1 PRHDT, CDR2 FYEKMQ (reference sequence). The V and J ends lost 5 bases and 6 bases respectively, with 10 bases between them. CDR3 length equals 13 residues. CDR3 DNA sequence: TGTGCCAGCAGCCGAAATCTCGATGAAAAACTGTTTTTT. Its protein is CASSRNLDEKLFF.

The chain employs TRBV20-1 and TRBJ2-3; the D is unclear. This CDR3 spans 14 amino acids. Trimming took 6 bases from V and 5 from J, leaving 18 bases between them. Germline assignment: CDR1 DFQATT and CDR2 SNEGSKA (reference sequence). Written as DNA, the CDR3 is TGCAGTGCAACCGATACGACCCCCAGAGATACGCAGTATTTT. Its translation is CSATDTTPRDTQYF.

This clonotype was counted ten times or more. The rearrangement links TRBV10-3 to TRBJ2-3; 11 bases map to TRBD2. Looked up from germline, CDR1 is ENHRY and CDR2 is SYGVKD. After removal of 2 bases from V and 0 bases from J, the junction contained 4 bases not matched to a gene. CDR3 length: 17 residues. Here the CDR3 DNA reads TGTGCCATCAGTGAGACTAGCGGGGGCCCTAGCACAGATACGCAGTATTTT. Amino acids: CAISETSGGPSTDTQYF.

This clonotype appeared many times. V usage is TRBV6-2 or TRBV6-3 and J usage is TRBJ1-5, with D possibly being TRBD1 (6 bases). The CDR3 contains 15 residues. V lost 6 bases to trimming and J lost 4 bases, with 16 bases between them. The germline V gene encodes CDR1 MNHEY and CDR2 SVGEGT. CDR3 nucleotide sequence: TGTGCCAGCAGGGTGTGGGGGGCGCGAAATCAGCCCCAGCATTTT. Translating gives CASRVWGARNQPQHF.

In its sample, this clonotype was seen many times. The chain employs TRBV5-5 and TRBJ2-7, with TRBD2 matching over 12 bases. Trimming at V came to 0 bases and at J to 0 bases, leaving 7 bases not matched to a gene. The germline CDR1 and CDR2 sequences are SGHKS and YYEKEE (reference sequence). CDR3 length: 18 amino acids. The CDR3 DNA sequence: TGTGCCAGCAGCTTGGGGACTAGCGGGGACATCAGCTCCTACGAGCAGTACTTC. As protein: CASSLGTSGDISSYEQYF.

About this clonotype itself: The CDR3 does not end in the conserved phenylalanine or tryptophan, so this is likely a read error. The chain joins TRBV7-6 to TRBJ2-3, with TRBD2 matching 7 bases. Germline CDR1 is SGHVS and CDR2 is FNYEAQ. Trimming at V came to 5 bases and at J to 5 bases, leaving 13 bases not matched to a gene. This CDR3 comprises 16 residues. In nucleotides, the CDR3 is TGTGCCAGCAGCGACCGACACTCCGGGGAGGGAGATACGCAGTATCTT. Protein product: CASSDRHSGEGDTQYL.

This clonotype was observed many times. Here the CDR3 DNA reads TGTGCCAGCAGCCCCGTTCGGGACGGAGGCTACGAGCAGTACTTC. Residues: CASSPVRDGGYEQYF. The J gene is TRBJ2-7, the V gene TRBV28; perhaps D is TRBD1 or TRBD2 (5 bases each). The CDR3 loop spans 15 amino acids. CDR1 and CDR2 from the germline V gene are MDHEN and SYDVKM. The V end was cut by 6 bases, the J end by 3 bases, with 18 bases between. The complete variable domain, with remaining parts taken from reference TRBV28 and TRBJ2-7, reads DVKVTQSSRYLVKRTGEKVFLECVQDMDHENMFWYRQDPGLGLRLIYFSYDVKMKEKGDIPEGYSVSREKKERFSLILESASTNQTSMYLCASSPVRDGGYEQYFGPGTRLTVT.

This clonotype was counted at least ten times. J is TRBJ1-2 and V is TRBV6-1; the D is unclear. This CDR3 has 15 amino acids. Germline V gene lookup returns CDR1 MNHNS and CDR2 SASEGT. Trimming shortened V by 2 bases and J by 5 bases, and 15 bases separated the two germline ends. CDR3 coding DNA: TGTGCCAGCAGTGAACACCCCCAATACGGATATGGCTACACCTTC. Protein sequence: CASSEHPQYGYGYTF.

This clonotype was counted a few times. The chain uses TRBV24-1 and TRBJ2-3, with 7 positions matching TRBD1. The V gene end was trimmed by 4 bases and the J gene end by 6 bases; junction bases not matched to a gene: 6. Germline CDR1 reads KGHDR; CDR2 reads SFDVKD. This CDR3 comprises 14 residues. CDR3 in amino acids: CATSDPGQADTQYF. The CDR3 DNA follows: TGTGCCACCAGTGACCCCGGACAGGCCGATACGCAGTATTTT.

This clonotype was counted many times. The rearrangement joins TRBV29-1 to TRBJ2-5; 8 bases line up with TRBD2. Germline CDR1 and CDR2: SQVTM and ANQGSEA. The V segment lost 7 bases and the J segment 5 bases; nucleotides outside the gene matches: 12. CDR3 size: 14 residues. CDR3 amino acids: CSATPGLGAETQYF. The CDR3, as DNA: TGCAGCGCCACACCGGGACTAGGAGCGGAGACCCAGTACTTC. The complete variable domain, with remaining parts taken from reference TRBV29-1 and TRBJ2-5, reads SAVISQKPSRDICQRGTSLTIQCQVDSQVTMMFWYRQQPGQSLTLIATANQGSEATYESGFVIDKFPISRPNLTFSTLTVSNMSPEDSSIYLCSATPGLGAETQYFGPGTRLLVL.

This clonotype occurred many times. The V and J genes are TRBV15 and TRBJ2-1; a weak D match, TRBD1 (6 bases). Germline V CDR1 and CDR2: LNHNV, YYDKDF (reference sequence). V was shortened by 4 bases and J by 2 bases, with 18 bases between the two germline ends. CDR3 length: 17 amino acids. The CDR3 DNA is TGTGCCACCAGCATTGATGGGGGCAGGGCCACCTACAATGAGCAGTTCTTC. Amino acids: CATSIDGGRATYNEQFF. Full variable domain (missing parts from reference TRBV15 and TRBJ2-1): DAMVIQNPRYQVTQFGKPVTLSCSQTLNHNVMYWYQQKSSQAPKLLFHYYDKDFNNEADTPDNFQSRRPNTSFCFLDIRSPGLGDTAMYLCATSIDGGRATYNEQFFGPGTRLTVL.

In this sample, this clonotype turned up many times. This chain connects TRBV28 to TRBJ2-4; D might be TRBD2 (6 bases). This CDR3 region has 16 residues. V gave up 1 base and J gave up 3 bases, with 13 bases separating them. CDR1 MDHEN and CDR2 SYDVKM come from the germline V gene. The CDR3 DNA follows: TGTGCCAGCAGTTTATTGGGGGGAATAGACAAAAACATTCAGTACTTC. Translation gives CASSLLGGIDKNIQYF.

V usage is TRBV6-6 and J usage is TRBJ1-1, with no clear D. Germline V gives CDR1 MNHNY, CDR2 SVGAGI (reference sequence). V lost 1 base, J lost 0 bases, and 9 bases lay in between. This CDR3 has 15 amino acids. CDR3 nucleotide sequence: TGTGCCAGCAGTTACTGGCAGTCATTGAACACTGAAGCTTTCTTT. This encodes CASSYWQSLNTEAFF.

The V gene is TRBV19, the J gene TRBJ2-7; 8 bases are a match to TRBD1. Germline V gene data show CDR1 as LNHDA and CDR2 as SQIVND (reference sequence). Unmatched junction bases numbered 7, after V lost 3 bases and J lost 6 bases. CDR3 length equals 14 residues. The CDR3 reads CASSMRDRTSEQYF. The CDR3 DNA is TGTGCCAGTAGTATGAGGGACAGGACCTCCGAGCAGTACTTC.

This clonotype came up many times. CDR3 region: CASTPWGSGVPWDGELFF. Here the CDR3 DNA reads TGTGCCAGCACCCCGTGGGGTAGCGGGGTCCCCTGGGACGGGGAGCTGTTTTTT. The chain combines TRBV12-3 or TRBV12-4 with TRBJ2-2; TRBD2 agrees at 8 bases. V was clipped by 7 bases and J by 7 bases; unmatched bases: 20. The CDR3 extends over 18 amino acids.

This clonotype was seen a few times. CDR3 amino acids: CASSPRGLYEQFF. CDR3 bases: TGTGCCAGCAGCCCGAGGGGTCTCTATGAGCAGTTCTTC. The chain is built from TRBV7-2 and TRBJ2-1, with D perhaps given as TRBD1 or TRBD2 (5 bases each). The germline V and J ends were trimmed by 5 bases and 8 bases, with 13 bases remaining between them. CDR3 size: 13 residues. Germline V CDR1 and CDR2: SGHTA, FQGNSA.

This clonotype was recorded many times. The gene calls are TRBV20-1 and TRBJ1-1; D call uncertain. CDR3 length: 13 residues. V gave up 6 bases and J gave up 3 bases, with 14 bases separating them. Germline V gene lookup returns CDR1 DFQATT and CDR2 SNEGSKA (reference sequence). As DNA, the CDR3 is TGCAGTGCCCCAGGTCCTAGCGACACTGAAGCTTTCTTT. Its translation: CSAPGPSDTEAFF.

This clonotype came up a few times. The chain couples TRBV10-3 to TRBJ1-1; D uncertain. The germline V gene has CDR1 ENHRY and CDR2 SYGVKD. CDR3 length equals 14 residues. V dropped 3 bases and J dropped 3 bases, with 11 bases sitting between them. The CDR3 nucleotides read TGTGCCATCAGTGAACAGTTCGGGGACACTGAAGCTTTCTTT. This codes for CAISEQFGDTEAFF.

The J gene is TRBJ2-7, the V gene TRBV20-1, with D possibly matching TRBD1 (5 bases). V was shortened by 5 bases and J by 6 bases, with 26 bases between the two germline ends. Germline V gene sequence: CDR1 DFQATT, CDR2 SNEGSKA (reference sequence). The CDR3 runs 16 residues. The CDR3 DNA reads as TGCAGTGCTCCATCCGGCGGTGGGGCCCTGCAGGGCGAGCAGTACTTC. It is translated as CSAPSGGGALQGEQYF.

The chain joins TRBV6-1 to TRBJ1-3, with D perhaps matching TRBD1 (5 bases). The CDR3 runs 16 residues. Trimming stripped 4 bases from V and 4 bases from J, with 17 bases between. Germline V gives CDR1 MNHNS, CDR2 SASEGT. In DNA form, the CDR3 reads TGTGCCAGCAGTGCCATGGGACCGAGAAGAGGAAACACCATATATTTT. It encodes CASSAMGPRRGNTIYF.

In the case of this clonotype: A much larger clone lies one base from this, so it may be a read error. The J gene is TRBJ2-3, the V gene TRBV6-4, with 8 bases that match TRBD2. The CDR3 loop spans 15 amino acids. Germline V gene data show CDR1 as MRHNA and CDR2 as SNTAGT. With 3 bases clipped from V and 3 bases from J, the junction kept 5 bases outside the gene matches. Here the CDR3 DNA reads TGTGCCAGCAGTGATAACGGGAGGGCAACAGATACGCAGTATTTT. It specifies CASSDNGRATDTQYF.

This clonotype has only a few counts. The chain carries TRBV11-2 and TRBJ2-1, with 7 bases aligning to TRBD2. The V gene end was trimmed by 6 bases and the J gene end by 5 bases; junction bases not matched to a gene: 7. Germline V gene lookup returns CDR1 SGHAT and CDR2 FQNNGV. CDR3 length: 14 amino acids. CDR3 amino acids: CASSPAGVNNEQFF. CDR3 coding DNA: TGTGCCAGCAGTCCCGCGGGGGTCAACAATGAGCAGTTCTTC.

This clonotype came up many times. The chain is built from TRBV14 and TRBJ2-5; D not certain. The CDR3 totals 15 residues. CDR1 and CDR2 (germline): SGHDN, FVKESK. V shed 2 bases and J shed 2 bases, with 12 bases lying between them. CDR3 protein: CASSQIRWDQETQYF. In nucleotides, the CDR3 is TGTGCCAGCAGCCAAATTAGGTGGGATCAAGAGACCCAGTACTTC.

Concerning this clonotype itself: With a much larger clone just one base away, this may be a read error. This chain connects TRBV20-1 to TRBJ2-7; perhaps TRBD1 as D (6 bases). V dropped 1 base and J dropped 6 bases, with 16 bases sitting between them. This CDR3 region has 14 residues. In germline, CDR1 is DFQATT, CDR2 SNEGSKA (reference sequence). The CDR3 region has the DNA TGCAGTGCTAGAGTCAGGACAGCCGGCGGCGAGCAGTACTTC. It yields the protein CSARVRTAGGEQYF.